Below, one T cell receptor beta chain is given with its context. Its antigen is undetermined. Each CDR3 protein gets one entry after TCRdb re-called the 5' RACE reads with MiXCR. The sample has about 300,000 distinct CDR3 sequences; 8.5% to 10% are singletons. The source of the sample is a study of T cells after yellow fever vaccination. Study-wide points: The secondary T-cell response peaked on day 5, not day 15, but was weaker.

The ends were cut back, 5 bases at V and 8 bases at J, with 18 bases in the middle. This CDR3 is 14 amino acids long. CDR1 and CDR2 (germline): SGHTA, FQGNSA. This TCR was sampled from a man aged 18 to 29 who received the YFV17D yellow fever vaccine. Sequences were derived from CD4+ T cells sorted from PBMCs, sampled 5 days after the yellow fever booster vaccination. The genes are TRBV7-2 and TRBJ1-2; D is possibly TRBD1 (6 bases). CDR3 sequence reads: CASSHPTGGLGYTF. For the CDR3, the DNA is TGTGCCAGCAGCCACCCGACAGGAGGGCTGGGCTACACCTTC.